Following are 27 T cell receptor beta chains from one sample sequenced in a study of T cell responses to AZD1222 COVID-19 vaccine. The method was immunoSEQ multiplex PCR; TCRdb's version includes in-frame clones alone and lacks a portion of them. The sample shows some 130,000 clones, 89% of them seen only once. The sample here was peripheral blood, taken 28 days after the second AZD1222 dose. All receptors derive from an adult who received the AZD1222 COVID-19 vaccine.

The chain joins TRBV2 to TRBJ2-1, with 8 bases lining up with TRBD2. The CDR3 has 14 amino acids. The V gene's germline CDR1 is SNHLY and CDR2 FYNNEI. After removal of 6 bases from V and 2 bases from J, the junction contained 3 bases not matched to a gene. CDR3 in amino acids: CASRGGGTYNEQFF. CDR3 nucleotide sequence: TGTGCCAGCAGGGGCGGGGGGACCTACAATGAGCAGTTCTTC.

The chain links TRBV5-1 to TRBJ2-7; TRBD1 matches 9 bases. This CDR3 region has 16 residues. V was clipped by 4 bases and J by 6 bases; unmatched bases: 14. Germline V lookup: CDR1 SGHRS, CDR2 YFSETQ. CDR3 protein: CASSATAGTGTIEQYF. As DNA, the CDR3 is TGCGCCAGCAGCGCCACGGCCGGGACAGGGACGATCGAGCAGTACTTC.

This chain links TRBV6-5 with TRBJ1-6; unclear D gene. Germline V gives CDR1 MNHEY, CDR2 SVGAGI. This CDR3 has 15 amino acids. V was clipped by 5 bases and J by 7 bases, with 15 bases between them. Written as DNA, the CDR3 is TGTGCCAGCAGTCCCCGTAAAGATTACAATTCACCCCTCCACTTT. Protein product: CASSPRKDYNSPLHF.

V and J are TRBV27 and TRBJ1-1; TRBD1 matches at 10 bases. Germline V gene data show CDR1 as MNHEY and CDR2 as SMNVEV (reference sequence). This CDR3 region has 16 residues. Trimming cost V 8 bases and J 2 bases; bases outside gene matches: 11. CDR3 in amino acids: CASRSGTGETNTEAFF. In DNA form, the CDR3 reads TGTGCCAGCCGTTCCGGGACAGGGGAAACTAACACTGAAGCTTTCTTT.

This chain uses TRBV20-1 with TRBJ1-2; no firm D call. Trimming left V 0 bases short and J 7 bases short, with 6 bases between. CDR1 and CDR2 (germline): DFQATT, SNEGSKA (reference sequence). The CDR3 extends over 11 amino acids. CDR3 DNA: TGCAGTGCTAGAGATCCCAGTGGCTACACCTTC. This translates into CSARDPSGYTF.

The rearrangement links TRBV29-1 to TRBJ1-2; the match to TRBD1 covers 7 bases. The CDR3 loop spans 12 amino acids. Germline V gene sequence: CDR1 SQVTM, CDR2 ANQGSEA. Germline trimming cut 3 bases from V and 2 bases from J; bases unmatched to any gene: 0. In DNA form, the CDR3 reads TGCAGCGTTGAGGGACAGAACTATGGCTACACCTTC. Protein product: CSVEGQNYGYTF. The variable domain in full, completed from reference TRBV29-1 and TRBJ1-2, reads SAVISQKPSRDICQRGTSLTIQCQVDSQVTMMFWYRQQPGQSLTLIATANQGSEATYESGFVIDKFPISRPNLTFSTLTVSNMSPEDSSIYLCSVEGQNYGYTFGSGTRLTVV.

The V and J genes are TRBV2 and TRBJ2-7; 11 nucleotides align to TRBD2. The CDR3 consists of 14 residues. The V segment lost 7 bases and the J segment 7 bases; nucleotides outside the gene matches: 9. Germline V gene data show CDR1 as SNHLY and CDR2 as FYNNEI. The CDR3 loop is CASTPLAGAGEQYF. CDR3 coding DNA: TGTGCCAGCACCCCACTAGCGGGAGCGGGGGAGCAGTACTTC.

As DNA, the CDR3 is TGTGCCAGCAGCGACGCGGTCTCGTCACCCCTCCACTTT. This sequence encodes CASSDAVSSPLHF. The chain links TRBV9 to TRBJ1-6; D ambiguous. The ends were cut back, 3 bases at V and 10 bases at J, with 11 bases in the middle. The CDR3 length is 13 residues. In germline, CDR1 is SGDLS, CDR2 YYNGEE.

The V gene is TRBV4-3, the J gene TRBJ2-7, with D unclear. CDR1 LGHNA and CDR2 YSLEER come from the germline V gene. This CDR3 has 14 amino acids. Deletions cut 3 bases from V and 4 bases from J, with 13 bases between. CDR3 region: CASSQEPRSYEQYF. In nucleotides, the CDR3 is TGCGCCAGCAGCCAGGAGCCGAGGAGTTACGAGCAGTACTTC.

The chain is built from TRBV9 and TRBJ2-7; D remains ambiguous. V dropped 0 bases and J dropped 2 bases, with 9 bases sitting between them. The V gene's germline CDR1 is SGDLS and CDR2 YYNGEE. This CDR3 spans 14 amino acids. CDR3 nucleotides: TGTGCCAGCAGCGTAGCGCCACTACCCTACGAGCAGTACTTC. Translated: CASSVAPLPYEQYF.

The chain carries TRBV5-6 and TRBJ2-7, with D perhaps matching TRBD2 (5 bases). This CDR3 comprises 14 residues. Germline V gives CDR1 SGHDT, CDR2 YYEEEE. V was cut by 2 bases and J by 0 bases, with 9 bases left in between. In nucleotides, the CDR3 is TGTGCCAGCAGCTTTGATAGCGCCTCCTACGAGCAGTACTTC. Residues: CASSFDSASYEQYF.

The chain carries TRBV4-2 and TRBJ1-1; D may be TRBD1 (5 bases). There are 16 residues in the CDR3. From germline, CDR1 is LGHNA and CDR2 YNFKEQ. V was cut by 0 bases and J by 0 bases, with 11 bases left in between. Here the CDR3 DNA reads TGTGCCAGCAGCCAAGATCCGACGGGGGTGAACACTGAAGCTTTCTTT. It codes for CASSQDPTGVNTEAFF.

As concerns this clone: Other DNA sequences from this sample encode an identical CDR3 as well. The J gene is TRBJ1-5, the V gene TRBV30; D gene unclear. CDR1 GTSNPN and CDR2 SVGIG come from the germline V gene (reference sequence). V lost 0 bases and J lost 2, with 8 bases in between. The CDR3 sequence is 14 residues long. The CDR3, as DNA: TGTGCCTGGAGTGTAGGTGGGGGCAATCAGCCCCAGCATTTT. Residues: CAWSVGGGNQPQHF.

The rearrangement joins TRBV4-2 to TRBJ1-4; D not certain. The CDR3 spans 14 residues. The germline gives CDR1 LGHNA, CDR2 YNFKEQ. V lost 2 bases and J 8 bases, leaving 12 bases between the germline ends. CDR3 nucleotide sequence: TGTGCCAGCAGCCAATTCGAAGGAATAGAAAAACTGTTTTTT. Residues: CASSQFEGIEKLFF.

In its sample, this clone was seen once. Here the CDR3 reads CSVVGTGVDEQYF. As DNA, the CDR3 is TGCAGCGTTGTGGGGACAGGGGTCGACGAGCAGTACTTC. The rearrangement uses TRBV29-1 and TRBJ2-7, with TRBD1 matching over 10 bases. CDR3 length equals 13 residues. The junction had 5 bases not matched to a gene; V was cut back by 4 bases and J by 5 bases. CDR1 and CDR2 (germline): SQVTM, ANQGSEA.

The DNA for the CDR3 is TGTGCCAGTAGAGCAGGGAGTACTGGAAACACCATATATTTT. It yields the protein CASRAGSTGNTIYF. The V and J genes are TRBV19 and TRBJ1-3; TRBD1 might be the D (5 bases). V dropped 6 bases and J dropped 2 bases, with 11 bases sitting between them. This CDR3 is built from 14 residues. CDR1 and CDR2 (germline): LNHDA, SQIVND (reference sequence).

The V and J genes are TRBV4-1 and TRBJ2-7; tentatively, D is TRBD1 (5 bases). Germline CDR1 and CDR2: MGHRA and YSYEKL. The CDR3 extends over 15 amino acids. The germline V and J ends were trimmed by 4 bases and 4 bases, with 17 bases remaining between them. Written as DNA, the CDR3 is TGCGCCAGCAGCCGCCAACTGAGAGACAGTTACGAGCAGTACTTC. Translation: CASSRQLRDSYEQYF.

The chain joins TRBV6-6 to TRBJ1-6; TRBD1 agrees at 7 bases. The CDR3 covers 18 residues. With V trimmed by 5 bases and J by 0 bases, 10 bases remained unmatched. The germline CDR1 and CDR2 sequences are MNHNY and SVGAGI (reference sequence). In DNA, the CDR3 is TGTGCCAGCAGTCTCGGCCGACAGGGAAGCTCCTATAATTCACCCCTCCACTTT. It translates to CASSLGRQGSSYNSPLHF.

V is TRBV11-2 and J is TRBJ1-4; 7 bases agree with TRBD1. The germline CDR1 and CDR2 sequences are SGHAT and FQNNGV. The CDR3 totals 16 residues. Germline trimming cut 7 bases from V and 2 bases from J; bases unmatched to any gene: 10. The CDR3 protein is CASKKQGTWTNEKLFF. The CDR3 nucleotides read TGTGCCAGCAAAAAACAGGGGACGTGGACTAATGAAAAACTGTTTTTT.

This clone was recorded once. The CDR3 DNA is TGTGCTAGTGGTTTGGGGGCGGGGTCCTATGGCTACACCTTC. Translated: CASGLGAGSYGYTF. The chain combines TRBV12-5 with TRBJ1-2; no clear D gene. Germline CDR1 reads LGHNT; CDR2 reads FRNRAP. The CDR3 contains 14 residues. The V end lost 1 base, the J end lost 4 bases, and 10 bases lay between the germline ends. Full variable domain (outside the CDR3, taken from reference TRBV12-5 and TRBJ1-2): DARVTQTPRHKVTEMGQEVTMRCQPILGHNTVFWYRQTMMQGLELLAYFRNRAPLDDSGMPKDRFSAEMPDATLATLKIQPSEPRDSAVYFCASGLGAGSYGYTFGSGTRLTVV.

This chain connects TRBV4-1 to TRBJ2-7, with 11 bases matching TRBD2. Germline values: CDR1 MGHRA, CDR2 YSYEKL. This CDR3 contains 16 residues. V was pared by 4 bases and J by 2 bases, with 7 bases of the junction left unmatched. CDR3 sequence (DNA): TGCGCCAGCAGCCCTAAACTAGCGGGAGTACCCTACGAGCAGTACTTC. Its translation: CASSPKLAGVPYEQYF.

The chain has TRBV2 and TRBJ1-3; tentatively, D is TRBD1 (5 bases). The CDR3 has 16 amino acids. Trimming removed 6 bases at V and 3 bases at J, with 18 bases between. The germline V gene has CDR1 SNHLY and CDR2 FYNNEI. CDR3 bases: TGTGCCAGCAGGCAAACCGGGACGGAGAATGGAAACACCATATATTTT. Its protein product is CASRQTGTENGNTIYF.

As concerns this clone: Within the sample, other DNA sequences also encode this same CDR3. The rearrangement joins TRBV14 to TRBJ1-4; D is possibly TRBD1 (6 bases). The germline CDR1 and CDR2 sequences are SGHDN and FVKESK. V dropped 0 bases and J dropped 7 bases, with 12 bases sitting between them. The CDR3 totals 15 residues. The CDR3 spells CASSQEGGPGEKLFF. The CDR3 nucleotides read TGTGCCAGCAGCCAAGAAGGGGGACCGGGTGAAAAACTGTTTTTT. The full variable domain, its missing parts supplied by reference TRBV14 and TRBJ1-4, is EAGVTQFPSHSVIEKGQTVTLRCDPISGHDNLYWYRRVMGKEIKFLLHFVKESKQDESGMPNNRFLAERTGGTYSTLKVQPAELEDSGVYFCASSQEGGPGEKLFFGSGTQLSVL.

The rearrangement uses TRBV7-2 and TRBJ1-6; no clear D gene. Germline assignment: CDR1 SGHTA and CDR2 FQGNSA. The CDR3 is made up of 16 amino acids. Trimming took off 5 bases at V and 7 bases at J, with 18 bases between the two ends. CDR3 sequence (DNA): TGTGCCAGCAGCGCCTACTTCGGGGAGGGCAATTCACCCCTCCACTTT. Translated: CASSAYFGEGNSPLHF.

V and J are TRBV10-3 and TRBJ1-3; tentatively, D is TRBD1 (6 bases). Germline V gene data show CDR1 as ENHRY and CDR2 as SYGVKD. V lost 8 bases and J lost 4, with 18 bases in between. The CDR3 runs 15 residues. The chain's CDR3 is CAILDRSPRGNTIYF. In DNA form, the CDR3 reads TGTGCCATCCTCGACAGGAGTCCCCGGGGAAACACCATATATTTT.

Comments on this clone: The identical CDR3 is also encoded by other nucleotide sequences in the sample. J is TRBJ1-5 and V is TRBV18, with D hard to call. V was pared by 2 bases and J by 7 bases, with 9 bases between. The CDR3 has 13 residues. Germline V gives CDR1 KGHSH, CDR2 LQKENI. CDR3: CASSPGEDQPQHF. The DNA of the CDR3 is TGTGCCAGCTCACCAGGTGAAGACCAGCCCCAGCATTTT.

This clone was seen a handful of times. The CDR3 sequence is CASQSLGDEAFF. CDR3 coding DNA: TGTGCCAGTCAATCGTTGGGGGATGAAGCTTTCTTT. This chain joins TRBV3-1 (or the pseudogene TRBV3-2) and TRBJ1-1; D might be TRBD1 (5 bases). CDR3 length equals 12 residues. Trimming removed 9 bases at V and 7 bases at J, with 15 bases between. Germline CDR1 LGHDT, CDR2 YNNKEL (reference sequence).